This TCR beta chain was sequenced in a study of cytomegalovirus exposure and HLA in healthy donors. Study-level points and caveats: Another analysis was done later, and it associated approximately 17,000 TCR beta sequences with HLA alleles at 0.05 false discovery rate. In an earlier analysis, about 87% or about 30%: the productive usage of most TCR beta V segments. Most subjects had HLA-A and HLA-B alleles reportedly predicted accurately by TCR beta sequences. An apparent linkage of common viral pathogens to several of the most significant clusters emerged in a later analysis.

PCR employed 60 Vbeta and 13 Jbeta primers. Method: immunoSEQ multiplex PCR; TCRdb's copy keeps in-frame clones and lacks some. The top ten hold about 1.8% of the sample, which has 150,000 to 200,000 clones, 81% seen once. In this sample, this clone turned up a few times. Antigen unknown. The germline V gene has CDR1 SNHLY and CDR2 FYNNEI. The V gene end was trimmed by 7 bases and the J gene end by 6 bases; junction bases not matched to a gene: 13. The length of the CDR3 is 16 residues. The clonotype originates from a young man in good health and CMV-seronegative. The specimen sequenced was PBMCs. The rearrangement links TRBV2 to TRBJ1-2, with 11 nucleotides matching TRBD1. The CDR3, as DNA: TGTGCCAGCAAGGCCCCATTAGGACAGGGGGCTAATGGCTACACCTTC. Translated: CASKAPLGQGANGYTF.